Sequencing of this TCR beta chain was carried out in a study of T cell responses to AZD1222 COVID-19 vaccine. Study-wide results and limits: Most donors were white British, females outnumbered males, and clonal diversity was possibly underestimated. Compared with day 0, the breadth and depth of the Spike-specific TCR repertoire rose significantly after two doses of AZD1222. At baseline, seropositivity was found in only a handful of AZD1222 recipients.

The CDR3 extends over 14 amino acids. The V segment lost 2 bases and the J segment 2 bases; nucleotides outside the gene matches: 1. CDR1 SGHDT and CDR2 YYEEEE come from the germline V gene. In regard to this clone: Its cognate antigen is unknown.

This table comes from immunoSEQ multiplex PCR, and its TCRdb copy is limited to in-frame clones, with some not included. The sample yields some 70,000 clones, around 82% seen once. The clonotype comes from an adult in good health. The chain links TRBV5-6 to TRBJ1-3; 7 nucleotides agree with TRBD1. Sequenced here: peripheral blood, sampled on day 0 of AZD1222 vaccination. The CDR3 loop is CASSFGTAGNTIYF. The DNA of the CDR3 is TGTGCCAGCAGCTTTGGGACAGCTGGAAACACCATATATTTT.